This TCR beta chain was profiled in a study of beta chain features in type 1 diabetes. Averaging roughly 0.12 L, one heparinised blood draw came from each individual donor. Regarding the study as a whole: A potential PCR bias toward shorter templates would be equal in patient and control samples.

This clone appeared a few times. Its cognate antigen is unknown. V was pared by 7 bases and J by 0 bases, with 9 bases between. Per the germline V gene, CDR1 is MNHNY and CDR2 is SVGAGI (reference sequence). CDR3 size: 13 residues. The authors reverse transcribed all of the isolated RNA, so sequencing captured expressed TCRB transcripts. Assay used: immunoSEQ multiplex PCR; TCRdb lists only in-frame clones, some missing. The repertoire has under 450,000 clones, over 11% of them found once; the top ten carry 0.035% to 0.045%. The receptor comes from a man in his thirties or forties in good health. What was sequenced was naive CD4+ T cells from blood. V is TRBV6-6 and J is TRBJ1-2; a weak D match, TRBD1 (5 bases). CDR3 coding DNA: TGTGCCAGCATTACAGGAACTAACTATGGCTACACCTTC. Amino acids: CASITGTNYGYTF.